The 18 T cell receptor beta chains below come from one sample, sequenced in a study of T cell responses to AZD1222 COVID-19 vaccine. Assay used: immunoSEQ multiplex PCR; TCRdb lists only in-frame clones, some missing. The sample records nearly 80,000 clones, 65% to 85% being singletons. The sequencing here drew on peripheral blood, taken on day 0 of AZD1222 vaccination. These receptors were collected from an adult in good health.

This clone was counted once. The rearrangement links TRBV19 to TRBJ1-5; D perhaps matches TRBD1 (6 bases). V shed 5 bases and J shed 9 bases, with 11 bases lying between them. This CDR3 has 12 residues. Per the germline V gene, CDR1 is LNHDA and CDR2 is SQIVND (reference sequence). In nucleotides, the CDR3 is TGTGCCAGTAGTGAACAGGGAGGGCCCCAGCATTTT. Translation: CASSEQGGPQHF.

The chain recombines TRBV27 with TRBJ1-5; TRBD1 matches at 7 bases. This CDR3 spans 14 amino acids. Germline CDR1 and CDR2: MNHEY and SMNVEV (reference sequence). V lost 3 bases to trimming and J lost 7 bases; unmatched junction nucleotides: 6. The CDR3 nucleotides are TGTGCCAGCAGTTTGGGAGGGGGCGGCCAGCCCCAGCATTTT. Protein: CASSLGGGGQPQHF.

This clone was observed a single time. This chain uses TRBV4-2 with TRBJ2-1, with TRBD2 matching over 13 bases. With V trimmed by 3 bases and J by 5 bases, 1 base remained unmatched. Germline V gives CDR1 LGHNA, CDR2 YNFKEQ. There are 15 residues in the CDR3. This CDR3 reads CASSQGLAGNNEQFF. CDR3 nucleotide sequence: TGTGCCAGCAGCCAGGGACTAGCGGGGAACAATGAGCAGTTCTTC.

The J gene is TRBJ2-5, the V gene TRBV30, with D perhaps matching TRBD2 (7 bases). CDR3 length: 15 amino acids. Trimming removed 5 bases from V and 1 base from J, with 17 bases in between. CDR1 GTSNPN and CDR2 SVGIG come from the germline V gene (reference sequence). The CDR3 spells CAWPKGEGPQETQYF. The DNA for the CDR3 is TGTGCCTGGCCTAAGGGGGAGGGCCCCCAAGAGACCCAGTACTTC.

The gene calls are TRBV11-2 and TRBJ2-7, with 9 bases aligning to TRBD1. Germline loops: CDR1 SGHAT, CDR2 FQNNGV. The CDR3 consists of 16 residues. The V and J ends lost 2 bases and 6 bases, in that order; junction bases with no gene match: 11. The CDR3 sequence is CASSLQISTGGSEQYF. Here the CDR3 DNA reads TGTGCCAGCAGCTTACAGATAAGTACAGGGGGCAGCGAGCAGTACTTC.

The J gene is TRBJ1-3, the V gene TRBV6-1; D is unclear. Germline V gives CDR1 MNHNS, CDR2 SASEGT. Trimming took off 1 base at V and 3 bases at J, with 7 bases between the two ends. CDR3 length: 14 amino acids. The CDR3: CASSEGRGGNTIYF. CDR3 sequence (DNA): TGTGCCAGCAGTGAAGGACGGGGTGGAAACACCATATATTTT.

CDR3 sequence (DNA): TGTGCCAGCAGGGGGGACGGTAACTATGGCTACACCTTC. This gives the protein CASRGDGNYGYTF. This chain uses TRBV2 with TRBJ1-2; perhaps TRBD1 as D (5 bases). V was clipped by 6 bases and J by 1 base, with 9 bases between them. In germline, CDR1 is SNHLY, CDR2 FYNNEI. The CDR3 runs to 13 residues.

The chain joins TRBV7-7 to TRBJ2-5, with 7 bases lining up with TRBD1. The junction had 11 bases not matched to a gene; V was cut back by 5 bases and J by 5 bases. CDR1 is SSHAT, CDR2 FNYEAQ, per germline (reference sequence). CDR3 length: 15 amino acids. The CDR3 region is CASSPGTASRETQYF. For the CDR3, the DNA is TGTGCCAGCAGCCCCGGGACAGCCTCCAGGGAGACCCAGTACTTC.

This chain uses TRBV25-1 with TRBJ2-7; 9 positions agree with TRBD1. The CDR3 is 12 residues long. The V segment lost 10 bases and the J segment 3 bases; nucleotides outside the gene matches: 4. The germline V gene encodes CDR1 MGHDK and CDR2 SYGVNS. DNA of the CDR3: TGTGCCACTAAGACAGGGGGCTACGAGCAGTACTTC. The encoded protein is CATKTGGYEQYF.

The J gene is TRBJ1-5, the V gene TRBV9; D is perhaps TRBD1 (5 bases). CDR3 length: 14 residues. The V and J ends lost 0 bases and 5 bases respectively, with 9 bases between them. The germline V gene has CDR1 SGDLS and CDR2 YYNGEE. CDR3 amino acids: CASSVAGSHQPQHF. The CDR3 DNA follows: TGTGCCAGCAGCGTAGCAGGGAGCCATCAGCCCCAGCATTTT.

This clone was picked up one time. This sequence joins TRBV2 and TRBJ1-1; 11 bases agree with TRBD1. Germline CDR1 and CDR2: SNHLY and FYNNEI. V was clipped by 4 bases and J by 4 bases; unmatched bases: 8. CDR3 size: 16 residues. The CDR3 DNA reads as TGTGCCAGCAGTGGTTGGGGACAGGGGGTTTCCACTGAAGCTTTCTTT. Protein product: CASSGWGQGVSTEAFF.

The chain joins TRBV29-1 to TRBJ2-7, with 7 positions matching TRBD2. The CDR3 extends over 15 amino acids. V dropped 2 bases and J dropped 3; count of bases not matched to a gene: 10. Germline CDR1 SQVTM, CDR2 ANQGSEA. The chain's CDR3 is CSVEIRAGEDYEQYF. The CDR3 coding sequence is TGCAGCGTTGAAATAAGGGCGGGGGAGGACTACGAGCAGTACTTC.

This rearrangement joins TRBV27 to TRBJ1-2; unclear D gene. CDR1 is MNHEY and CDR2 is SMNVEV in the germline V gene (reference sequence). V dropped 6 bases and J dropped 3 bases, with 11 bases sitting between them. The CDR3 loop spans 13 amino acids. The DNA of the CDR3 is TGTGCCAGCAGACCCATAGGTTACTATGGCTACACCTTC. Its translation is CASRPIGYYGYTF.

The V gene is TRBV12-3 or TRBV12-4, the J gene TRBJ1-5; unclear D gene. This CDR3 is 12 amino acids long. Trimming took 4 bases from V and 6 from J, leaving 7 bases between them. In nucleotides, the CDR3 is TGTGCCAGCAGTTCGTACCCTCAGCCCCAGCATTTT. Its protein product is CASSSYPQPQHF.

The chain carries TRBV5-4 and TRBJ2-7; D is unresolved. V dropped 4 bases and J dropped 4 bases, with 9 bases sitting between them. The germline CDR1 and CDR2 sequences are SGHNT and YYREEE (reference sequence). The CDR3 length is 12 residues. The CDR3 loop is CASSRPGYEQYF. The CDR3 DNA sequence: TGTGCCAGCAGCCGCCCTGGATACGAGCAGTACTTC.

The rearrangement links TRBV7-7 to TRBJ2-1, with 12 bases identical to TRBD2. Germline lookup yields CDR1 SSHAT and CDR2 FNYEAQ (reference sequence). J gave up 7 bases and V 5 bases, and 6 bases lay outside the gene matches. The CDR3 is 15 residues long. CDR3 in amino acids: CASSPRTSGINEQFF. The CDR3, as DNA: TGTGCCAGCAGCCCTCGGACTAGCGGGATTAATGAGCAGTTCTTC.

V is TRBV19 and J is TRBJ1-1, with no clear D. V was pared by 8 bases and J by 3 bases, with 13 bases between. The CDR3 contains 13 residues. Per germline, CDR1 LNHDA and CDR2 SQIVND (reference sequence). The CDR3 bases are TGTGCCAGTGGGCGGCAGGTAGACACTGAAGCTTTCTTT. It yields the protein CASGRQVDTEAFF.

The chain recombines TRBV6-4 with TRBJ2-1; TRBD2 aligns across 8 bases. Germline trimming cut 0 bases from V and 5 bases from J; bases unmatched to any gene: 3. CDR3 length equals 15 residues. Germline CDR1 MRHNA, CDR2 SNTAGT. The CDR3 bases are TGTGCCAGCAGTGACTCGATACTAGCGGACAATGAGCAGTTCTTC. Translation gives CASSDSILADNEQFF.